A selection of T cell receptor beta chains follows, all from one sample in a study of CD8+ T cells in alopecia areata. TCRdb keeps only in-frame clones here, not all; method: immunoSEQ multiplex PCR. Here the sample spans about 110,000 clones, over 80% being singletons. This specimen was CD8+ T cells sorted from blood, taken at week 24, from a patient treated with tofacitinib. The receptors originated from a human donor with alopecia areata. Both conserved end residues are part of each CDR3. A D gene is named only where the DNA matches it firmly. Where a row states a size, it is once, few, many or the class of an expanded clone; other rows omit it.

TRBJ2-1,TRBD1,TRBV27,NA,CASRRDRGYEQFF,TGTGCCAGCCGCCGGGACAGGGGGTATGAGCAGTTCTTC
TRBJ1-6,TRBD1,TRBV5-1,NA,CASSLTGPQGALHF,TGCGCCAGCAGCTTAACTGGGCCCCAGGGGGCCCTCCACTTT
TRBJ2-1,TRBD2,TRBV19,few,CASSISAGGPHEQFF,TGTGCCAGTAGTATCAGTGCGGGGGGCCCCCATGAGCAGTTCTTC
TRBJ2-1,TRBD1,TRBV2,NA,CAKPGQRSVLDKDEQFF,TGTGCCAAACCGGGACAGAGATCAGTACTCGATAAGGATGAGCAGTTCTTC
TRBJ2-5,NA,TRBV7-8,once,CASSSPTGHEETQYF,TGTGCCAGCAGCTCTCCGACAGGACACGAAGAGACCCAGTACTTC
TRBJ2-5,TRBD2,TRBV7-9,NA,CASGETSGAQETQYF,TGTGCCAGCGGGGAGACTAGCGGGGCCCAAGAGACCCAGTACTTC
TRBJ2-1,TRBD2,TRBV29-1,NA,CSVELAGGAVEEQFF,TGCAGCGTTGAGCTAGCGGGGGGGGCCGTTGAGGAGCAGTTCTTC
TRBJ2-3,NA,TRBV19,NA,CASSLGGGYTDTQYF,TGTGCCAGTAGCCTCGGGGGAGGTTACACAGATACGCAGTATTTT
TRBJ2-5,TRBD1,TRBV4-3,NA,CASSQDRTGYAETQYF,TGCGCCAGCAGCCAAGACCGGACAGGGTATGCGGAGACCCAGTACTTC
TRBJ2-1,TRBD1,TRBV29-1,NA,CSVGDRAYNEQFF,TGCAGCGTTGGGGACAGGGCCTACAATGAGCAGTTCTTC
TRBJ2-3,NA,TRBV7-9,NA,CASSFGPNTQYF,TGTGCCAGCAGCTTCGGGCCAAATACGCAGTATTTT
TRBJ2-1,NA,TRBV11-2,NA,CASSQPPGMGEQFF,TGTGCCAGCAGCCAGCCCCCGGGGATGGGTGAGCAGTTCTTC
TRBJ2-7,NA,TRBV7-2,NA,CASSLARRFPYEQYF,TGTGCCAGCAGCTTAGCCAGACGTTTCCCCTACGAGCAGTACTTC
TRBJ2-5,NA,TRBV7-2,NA,CASSSPLGTQYF,TGTGCCAGCAGCTCTCCATTGGGGACCCAGTACTTC
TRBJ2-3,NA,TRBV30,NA,CAWTGYTQYF,TGTGCCTGGACTGGCTATACGCAGTATTTT
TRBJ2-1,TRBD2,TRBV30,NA,CAWSLLAGYNEQFF,TGTGCCTGGAGTTTACTAGCGGGGTATAATGAGCAGTTCTTC
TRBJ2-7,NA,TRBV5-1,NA,CASSLDDGEQYF,TGCGCCAGCAGCTTGGACGACGGAGAGCAGTACTTC
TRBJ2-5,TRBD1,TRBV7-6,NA,CASSERQGRQETQYF,TGTGCCAGCAGCGAACGACAGGGGAGACAAGAGACCCAGTACTTC
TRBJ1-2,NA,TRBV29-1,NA,CSVQVGLVADGYTF,TGCAGCGTTCAAGTTGGCCTAGTCGCAGATGGCTACACCTTC
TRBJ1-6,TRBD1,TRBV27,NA,CASSRDSPTTSYNSPLHF,TGTGCCAGCAGTAGGGACAGCCCGACGACCTCCTATAATTCACCCCTCCACTTT
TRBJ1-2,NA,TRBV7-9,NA,CASSHPPNGYTF,TGTGCCAGCAGCCACCCGCCGAATGGCTACACCTTC
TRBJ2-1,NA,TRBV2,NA,CASSYRESSYNEQFF,TGTGCCAGCAGTTACAGGGAGAGCTCCTACAATGAGCAGTTCTTC
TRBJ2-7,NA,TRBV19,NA,CASSNWGYEQYF,TGTGCCAGTAGTAACTGGGGCTACGAGCAGTACTTC
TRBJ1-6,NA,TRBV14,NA,CASSPATLDRDNSPLHF,TGTGCCAGCAGCCCCGCGACCCTAGACAGAGATAATTCACCCCTCCACTTT
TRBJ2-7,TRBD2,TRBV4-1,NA,CASSQASGSYEQYF,TGCGCCAGCAGCCAGGCTAGCGGATCCTACGAGCAGTACTTC
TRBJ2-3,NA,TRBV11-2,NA,CASSLRNPTDTQYF,TGTGCCAGCAGCCTTAGAAACCCCACAGATACGCAGTATTTT
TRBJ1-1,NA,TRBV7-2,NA,CASSFVMNTEAFF,TGTGCCAGCAGCTTCGTAATGAACACTGAAGCTTTCTTT
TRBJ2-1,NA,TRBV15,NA,CATSRRGGSYNEQFF,TGTGCCACCAGCCGTAGAGGGGGGTCCTACAATGAGCAGTTCTTC
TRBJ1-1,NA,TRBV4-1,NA,CASSQDLGSGTVTEAFF,TGCGCCAGCAGCCAAGATCTTGGGAGTGGGACGGTCACTGAAGCTTTCTTT
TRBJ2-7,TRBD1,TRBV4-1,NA,CASSRYGTGSHEQYF,TGCGCCAGCAGCCGCTACGGGACAGGGTCCCACGAGCAGTACTTC
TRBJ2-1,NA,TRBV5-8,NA,CASSFPNEQFF,TGTGCCAGCAGCTTCCCCAATGAGCAGTTCTTC
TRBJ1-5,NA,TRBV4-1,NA,CASSQVEGVYQPQHF,TGCGCCAGCAGCCAAGTAGAAGGGGTATATCAGCCCCAGCATTTT
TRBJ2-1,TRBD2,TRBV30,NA,CAWEAGGHWNEQFF,TGTGCCTGGGAAGCGGGGGGGCACTGGAATGAGCAGTTCTTC